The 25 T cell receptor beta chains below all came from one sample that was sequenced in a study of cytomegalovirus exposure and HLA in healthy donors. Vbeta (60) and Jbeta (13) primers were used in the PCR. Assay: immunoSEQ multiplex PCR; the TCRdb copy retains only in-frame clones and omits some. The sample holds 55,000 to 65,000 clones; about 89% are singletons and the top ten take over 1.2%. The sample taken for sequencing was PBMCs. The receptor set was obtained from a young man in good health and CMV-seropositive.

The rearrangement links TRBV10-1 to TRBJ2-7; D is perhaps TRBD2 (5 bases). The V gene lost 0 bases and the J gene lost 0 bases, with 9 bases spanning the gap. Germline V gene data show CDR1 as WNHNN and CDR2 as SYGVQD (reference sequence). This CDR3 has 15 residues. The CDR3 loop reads CASSESSGNSYEQYF. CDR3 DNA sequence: TGCGCCAGCAGTGAGTCGTCGGGGAACTCCTACGAGCAGTACTTC.

CDR3 amino acids: CASSPRDSPYSGELFF. CDR3 in DNA: TGTGCCAGCAGCCCTCGGGACAGTCCATATTCCGGGGAGCTGTTTTTT. V usage is TRBV7-2 and J usage is TRBJ2-2; 7 bases fit TRBD1. This CDR3 comprises 16 residues. Per germline, CDR1 SGHTA and CDR2 FQGNSA. V shed 5 bases, J shed 6 bases, and the junction held 12 bases outside the gene matches. The full variable domain, its missing parts supplied by reference TRBV7-2 and TRBJ2-2, is GAGVSQSPSNKVTEKGKDVELRCDPISGHTALYWYRQSLGQGLEFLIYFQGNSAPDKSGLPSDRFSAERTGGSVSTLTIQRTQQEDSAVYLCASSPRDSPYSGELFFGEGSRLTVL.

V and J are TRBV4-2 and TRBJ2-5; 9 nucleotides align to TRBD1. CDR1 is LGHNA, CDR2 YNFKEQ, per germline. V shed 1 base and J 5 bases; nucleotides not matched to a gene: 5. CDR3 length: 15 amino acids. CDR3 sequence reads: CASSQGDRVGETQYF. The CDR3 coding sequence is TGTGCCAGCAGCCAAGGGGACAGGGTTGGGGAGACCCAGTACTTC.

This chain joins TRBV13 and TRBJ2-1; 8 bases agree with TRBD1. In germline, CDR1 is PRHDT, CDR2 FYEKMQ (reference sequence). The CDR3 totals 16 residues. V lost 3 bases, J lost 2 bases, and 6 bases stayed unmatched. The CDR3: CASSLTHRGTYNEQFF. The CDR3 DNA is TGTGCCAGCAGCTTGACACACAGGGGGACCTACAATGAGCAGTTCTTC.

The CDR3 spells CASSYGQGAQTQYF. CDR3 nucleotides: TGTGCCAGCTCTTATGGACAGGGGGCGCAGACCCAGTACTTC. The gene calls are TRBV25-1 and TRBJ2-5; 11 bases are shared with TRBD1. Germline CDR1 is MGHDK and CDR2 is SYGVNS. The CDR3 is 14 amino acids. V lost 8 bases, J lost 6 bases, and 8 bases stayed unmatched.

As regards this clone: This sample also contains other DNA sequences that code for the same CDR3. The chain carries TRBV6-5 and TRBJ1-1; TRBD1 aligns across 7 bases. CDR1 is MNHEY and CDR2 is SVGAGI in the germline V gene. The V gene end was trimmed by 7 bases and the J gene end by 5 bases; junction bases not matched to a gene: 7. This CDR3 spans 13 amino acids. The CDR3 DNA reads TGTGCCAGCAAACCGACAGGGCGAACTGAAGCTTTCTTT. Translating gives CASKPTGRTEAFF.

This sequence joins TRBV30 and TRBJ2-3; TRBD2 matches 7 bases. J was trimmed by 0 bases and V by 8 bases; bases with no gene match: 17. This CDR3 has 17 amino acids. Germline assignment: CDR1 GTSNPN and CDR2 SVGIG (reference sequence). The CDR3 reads CAGPKGGDSGSTDTQYF. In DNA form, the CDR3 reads TGTGCCGGCCCCAAGGGAGGGGATAGCGGGAGCACAGATACGCAGTATTTT.

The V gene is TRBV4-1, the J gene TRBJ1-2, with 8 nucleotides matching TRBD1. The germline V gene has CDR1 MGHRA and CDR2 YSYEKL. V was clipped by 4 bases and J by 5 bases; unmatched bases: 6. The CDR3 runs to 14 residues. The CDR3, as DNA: TGCGCCAGCAGCCTACCGGGACAGGTATATGGCTACACCTTC. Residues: CASSLPGQVYGYTF.

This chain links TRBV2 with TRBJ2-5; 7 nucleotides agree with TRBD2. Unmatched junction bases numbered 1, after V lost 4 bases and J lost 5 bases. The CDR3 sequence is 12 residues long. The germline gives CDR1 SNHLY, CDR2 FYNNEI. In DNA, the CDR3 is TGTGCCAGCAGTGTCGGGAGGGAGACCCAGTACTTC. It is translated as CASSVGRETQYF.

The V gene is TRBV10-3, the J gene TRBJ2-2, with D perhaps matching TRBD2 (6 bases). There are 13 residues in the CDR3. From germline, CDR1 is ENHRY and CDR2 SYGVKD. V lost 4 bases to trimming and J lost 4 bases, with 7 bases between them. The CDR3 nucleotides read TGTGCCATCAGTGGGAGGGCCACCGGGGAGCTGTTTTTT. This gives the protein CAISGRATGELFF.

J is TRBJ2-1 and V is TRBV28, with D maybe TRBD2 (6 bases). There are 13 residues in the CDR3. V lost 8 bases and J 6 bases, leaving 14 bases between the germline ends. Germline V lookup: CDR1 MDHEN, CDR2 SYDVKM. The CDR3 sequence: CASSKTSINEQFF. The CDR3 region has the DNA TGTGCCAGCTCCAAAACTAGCATCAATGAGCAGTTCTTC.

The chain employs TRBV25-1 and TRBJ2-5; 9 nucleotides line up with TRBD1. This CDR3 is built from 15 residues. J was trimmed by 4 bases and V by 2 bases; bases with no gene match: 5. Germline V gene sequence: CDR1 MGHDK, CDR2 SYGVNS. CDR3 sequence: CASSEGDRVGETQYF. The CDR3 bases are TGTGCCAGCAGTGAAGGGGACAGGGTGGGAGAGACCCAGTACTTC.

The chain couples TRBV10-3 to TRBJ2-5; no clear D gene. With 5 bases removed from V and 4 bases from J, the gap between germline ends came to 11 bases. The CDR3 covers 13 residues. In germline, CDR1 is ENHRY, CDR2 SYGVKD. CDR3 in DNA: TGTGCCATCAGTCCCCGGGTGGGAGAGACCCAGTACTTC. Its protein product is CAISPRVGETQYF.

The CDR3 DNA is TGTGCCAGCAGCTTCGGACAGACAAGCTATGGCTACACCTTC. Translation gives CASSFGQTSYGYTF. The V gene is TRBV7-2, the J gene TRBJ1-2; TRBD1 might be the D (6 bases). CDR3 length: 14 residues. With 3 bases removed from V and 4 bases from J, the gap between germline ends came to 12 bases. Germline assignment: CDR1 SGHTA and CDR2 FQGNSA.

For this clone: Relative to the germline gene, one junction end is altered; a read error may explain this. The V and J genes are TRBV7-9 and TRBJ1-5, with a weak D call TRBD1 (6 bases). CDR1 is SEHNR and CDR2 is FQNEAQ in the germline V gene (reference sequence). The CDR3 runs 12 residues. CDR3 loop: CSSSPPGQSLHF. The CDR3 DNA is TGTTCCAGCAGCCCGCCCGGACAGTCTTTGCATTTT.

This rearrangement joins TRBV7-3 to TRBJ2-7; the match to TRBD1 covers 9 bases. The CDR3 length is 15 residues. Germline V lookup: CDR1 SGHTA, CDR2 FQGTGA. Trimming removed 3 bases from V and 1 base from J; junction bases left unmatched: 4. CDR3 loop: CASSFGTGPSYEQYF. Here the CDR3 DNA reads TGTGCCAGCAGCTTCGGGACAGGGCCTTCCTACGAGCAGTACTTC.

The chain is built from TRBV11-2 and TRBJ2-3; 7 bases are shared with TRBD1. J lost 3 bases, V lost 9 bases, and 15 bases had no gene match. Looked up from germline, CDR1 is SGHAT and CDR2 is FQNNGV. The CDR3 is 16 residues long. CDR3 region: CASNTHRDSRTDTQYF. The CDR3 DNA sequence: TGTGCCAGTAACACTCACCGGGACAGTAGGACAGATACGCAGTATTTT.

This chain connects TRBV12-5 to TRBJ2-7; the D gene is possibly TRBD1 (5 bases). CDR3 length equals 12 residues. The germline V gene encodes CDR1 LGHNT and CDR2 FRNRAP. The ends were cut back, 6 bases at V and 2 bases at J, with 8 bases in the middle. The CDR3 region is CASGTRAYEQYF. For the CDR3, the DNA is TGTGCTAGTGGGACCAGGGCCTACGAGCAGTACTTC.

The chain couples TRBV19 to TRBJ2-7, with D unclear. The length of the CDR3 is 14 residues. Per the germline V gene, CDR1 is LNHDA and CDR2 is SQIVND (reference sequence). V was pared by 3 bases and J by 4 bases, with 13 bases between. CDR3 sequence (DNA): TGTGCCAGTAGTATTTCAGCGAATAAGTACGAGCAGTACTTC. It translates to CASSISANKYEQYF.

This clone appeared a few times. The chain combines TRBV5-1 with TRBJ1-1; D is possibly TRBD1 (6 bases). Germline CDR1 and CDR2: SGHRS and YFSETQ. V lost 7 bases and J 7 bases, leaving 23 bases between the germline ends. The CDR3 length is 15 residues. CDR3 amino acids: CASPRTGQGLSEAFF. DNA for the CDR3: TGCGCCAGCCCCAGAACCGGGCAGGGGCTGAGTGAAGCTTTCTTT.

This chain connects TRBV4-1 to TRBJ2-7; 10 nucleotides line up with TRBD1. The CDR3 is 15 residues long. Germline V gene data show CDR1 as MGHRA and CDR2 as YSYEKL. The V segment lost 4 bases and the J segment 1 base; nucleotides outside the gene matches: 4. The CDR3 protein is CASSRGTGESYEQYF. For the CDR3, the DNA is TGCGCCAGCAGCCGTGGGACAGGGGAATCCTACGAGCAGTACTTC.

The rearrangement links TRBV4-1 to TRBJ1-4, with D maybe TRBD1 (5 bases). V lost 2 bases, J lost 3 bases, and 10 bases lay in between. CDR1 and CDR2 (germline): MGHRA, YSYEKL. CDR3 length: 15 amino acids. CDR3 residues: CASSQPGHSNEKLFF. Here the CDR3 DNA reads TGCGCCAGCAGCCAACCTGGACACTCTAATGAAAAACTGTTTTTT.

Here the CDR3 reads CASSLEGRANEQFF. CDR3 DNA sequence: TGCGCCAGCAGCTTGGAAGGCAGGGCCAATGAGCAGTTCTTC. The chain has TRBV5-1 and TRBJ2-1; D perhaps matches TRBD1 (5 bases). There are 14 residues in the CDR3. The germline V gene encodes CDR1 SGHRS and CDR2 YFSETQ. Trimming took off 0 bases at V and 6 bases at J, with 10 bases between the two ends. The full variable domain, rest sourced from reference TRBV5-1 and TRBJ2-1, is KAGVTQTPRYLIKTRGQQVTLSCSPISGHRSVSWYQQTPGQGLQFLFEYFSETQRNKGNFPGRFSGRQFSNSRSEMNVSTLELGDSALYLCASSLEGRANEQFFGPGTRLTVL.

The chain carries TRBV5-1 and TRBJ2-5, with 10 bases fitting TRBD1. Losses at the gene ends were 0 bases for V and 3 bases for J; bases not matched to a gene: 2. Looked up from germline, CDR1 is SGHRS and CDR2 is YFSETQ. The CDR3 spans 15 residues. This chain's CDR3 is CASSLGTGGKETQYF. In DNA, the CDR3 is TGCGCCAGCAGCTTGGGGACAGGGGGTAAAGAGACCCAGTACTTC.

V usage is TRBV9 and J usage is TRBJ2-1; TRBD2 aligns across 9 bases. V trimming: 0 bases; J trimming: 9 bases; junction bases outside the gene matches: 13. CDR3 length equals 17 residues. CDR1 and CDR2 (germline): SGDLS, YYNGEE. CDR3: CASSVGLEAGGPGEQFF. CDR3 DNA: TGTGCCAGCAGCGTAGGGTTGGAGGCGGGAGGGCCGGGTGAGCAGTTCTTC. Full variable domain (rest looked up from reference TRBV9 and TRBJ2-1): DSGVTQTPKHLITATGQRVTLRCSPRSGDLSVYWYQQSLDQGLQFLIQYYNGEERAKGNILERFSAQQFPDLHSELNLSSLELGDSALYFCASSVGLEAGGPGEQFFGPGTRLTVL.